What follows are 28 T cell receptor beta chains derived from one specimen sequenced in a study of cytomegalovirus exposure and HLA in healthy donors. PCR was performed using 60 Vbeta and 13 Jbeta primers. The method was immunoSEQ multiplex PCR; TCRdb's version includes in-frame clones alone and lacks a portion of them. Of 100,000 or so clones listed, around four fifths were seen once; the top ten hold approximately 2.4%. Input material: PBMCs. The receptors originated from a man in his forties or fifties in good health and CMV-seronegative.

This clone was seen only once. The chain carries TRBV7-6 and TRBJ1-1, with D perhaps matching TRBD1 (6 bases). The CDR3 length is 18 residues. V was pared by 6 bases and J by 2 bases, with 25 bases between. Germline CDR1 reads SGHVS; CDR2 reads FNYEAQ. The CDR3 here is CASRPMDSLRAENTEAFF. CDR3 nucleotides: TGTGCCAGCAGACCGATGGACAGCCTCCGGGCAGAAAACACTGAAGCTTTCTTT.

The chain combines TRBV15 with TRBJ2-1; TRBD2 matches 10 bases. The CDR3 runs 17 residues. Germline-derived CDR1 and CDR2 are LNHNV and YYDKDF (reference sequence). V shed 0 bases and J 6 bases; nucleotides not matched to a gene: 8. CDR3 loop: CATSRDLAASGGNEQFF. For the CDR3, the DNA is TGTGCCACCAGCAGAGATCTGGCGGCTAGCGGGGGCAATGAGCAGTTCTTC.

CDR3 nucleotide sequence: TGTGCCAGCAATGGGGGGGGTACGCAGTATTTT. Translated: CASNGGGTQYF. The J gene is TRBJ2-3, the V gene TRBV2; TRBD2 matches at 7 bases. The CDR3 is 11 residues long. Trimming at V came to 7 bases and at J to 8 bases, leaving 3 bases not matched to a gene. The germline V gene encodes CDR1 SNHLY and CDR2 FYNNEI.

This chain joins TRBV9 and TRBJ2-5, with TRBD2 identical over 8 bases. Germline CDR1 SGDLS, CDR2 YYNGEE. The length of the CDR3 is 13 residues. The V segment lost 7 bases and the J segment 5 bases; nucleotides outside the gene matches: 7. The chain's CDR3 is CASRNSGEETQYF. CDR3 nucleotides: TGTGCCAGCCGGAATAGCGGGGAGGAGACCCAGTACTTC. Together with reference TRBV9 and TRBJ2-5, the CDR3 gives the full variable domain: DSGVTQTPKHLITATGQRVTLRCSPRSGDLSVYWYQQSLDQGLQFLIQYYNGEERAKGNILERFSAQQFPDLHSELNLSSLELGDSALYFCASRNSGEETQYFGPGTRLLVL.

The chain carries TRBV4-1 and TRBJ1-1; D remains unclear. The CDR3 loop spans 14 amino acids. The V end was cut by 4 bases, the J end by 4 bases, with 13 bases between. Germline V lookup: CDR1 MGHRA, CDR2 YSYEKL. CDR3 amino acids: CASSRHEGSTEAFF. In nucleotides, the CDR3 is TGCGCCAGCAGCCGGCACGAGGGATCCACTGAAGCTTTCTTT.

The CDR3 spells CASSEWGGDLNEQFF. CDR3 nucleotides: TGTGCCAGCAGTGAATGGGGGGGGGACCTCAATGAGCAGTTCTTC. This chain joins TRBV25-1 and TRBJ2-1, with 7 positions matching TRBD2. The V and J ends lost 1 base and 6 bases, in that order; junction bases with no gene match: 6. Germline V gene lookup returns CDR1 MGHDK and CDR2 SYGVNS. This CDR3 has 15 amino acids. The whole variable domain, remainder taken from reference TRBV25-1 and TRBJ2-1, is EADIYQTPRYLVIGTGKKITLECSQTMGHDKMYWYQQDPGMELHLIHYSYGVNSTEKGDLSSESTVSRIRTEHFPLTLESARPSHTSQYLCASSEWGGDLNEQFFGPGTRLTVL.

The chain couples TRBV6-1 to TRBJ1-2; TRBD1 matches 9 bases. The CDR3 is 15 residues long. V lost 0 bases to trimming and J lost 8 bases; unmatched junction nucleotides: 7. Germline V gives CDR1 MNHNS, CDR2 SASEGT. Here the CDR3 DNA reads TGTGCCAGCAGTGAAGCGCCAGGGACAGGGTACGGCTACACCTTC. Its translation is CASSEAPGTGYGYTF.

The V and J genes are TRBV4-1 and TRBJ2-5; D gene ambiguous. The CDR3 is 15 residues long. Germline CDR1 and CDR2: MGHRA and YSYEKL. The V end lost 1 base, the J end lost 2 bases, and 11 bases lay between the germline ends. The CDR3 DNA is TGCGCCAGCAGCCAAGTGAACAGCTTTCAAGAGACCCAGTACTTC. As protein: CASSQVNSFQETQYF.

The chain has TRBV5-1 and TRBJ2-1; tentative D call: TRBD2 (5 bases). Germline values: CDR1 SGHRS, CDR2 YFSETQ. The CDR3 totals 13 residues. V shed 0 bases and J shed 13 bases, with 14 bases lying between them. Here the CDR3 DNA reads TGCGCCAGCAGCTTGGAATCCCGAGGGATACAGTTCTTC. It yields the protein CASSLESRGIQFF.

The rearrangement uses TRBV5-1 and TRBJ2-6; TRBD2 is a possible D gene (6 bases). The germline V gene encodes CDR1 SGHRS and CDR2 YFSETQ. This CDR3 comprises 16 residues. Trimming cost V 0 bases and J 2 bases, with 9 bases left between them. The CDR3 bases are TGCGCCAGCAGCTTGGGCGCTAGCGCTGGGGCCAACGTCCTGACTTTC. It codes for CASSLGASAGANVLTF.

CDR3 DNA sequence: TGTGCCAGCAGCTTGGGGGGCCCGGGGGGTGGCTACACCTTC. As protein: CASSLGGPGGGYTF. The chain links TRBV7-3 to TRBJ1-2, with a possible D match to TRBD1 (6 bases). The CDR3 has 14 amino acids. With 3 bases removed from V and 7 bases from J, the gap between germline ends came to 15 bases. The germline gives CDR1 SGHTA, CDR2 FQGTGA. The whole variable domain, remainder taken from reference TRBV7-3 and TRBJ1-2, is GAGVSQTPSNKVTEKGKYVELRCDPISGHTALYWYRQSLGQGPEFLIYFQGTGAADDSGLPNDRFFAVRPEGSVSTLKIQRTERGDSAVYLCASSLGGPGGGYTFGSGTRLTVV.

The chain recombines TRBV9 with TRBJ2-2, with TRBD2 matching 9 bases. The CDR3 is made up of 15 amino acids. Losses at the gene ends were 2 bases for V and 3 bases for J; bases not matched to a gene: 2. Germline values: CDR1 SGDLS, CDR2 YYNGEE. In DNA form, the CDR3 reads TGTGCCAGCAGCGTTAGCGGGGGTTACACCGGGGAGCTGTTTTTT. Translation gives CASSVSGGYTGELFF.

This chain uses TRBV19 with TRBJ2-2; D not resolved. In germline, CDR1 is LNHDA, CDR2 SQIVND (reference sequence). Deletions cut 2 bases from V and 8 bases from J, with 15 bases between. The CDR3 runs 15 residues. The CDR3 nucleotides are TGTGCCAGTAGTATAATCCCCGGAGAAACAGGGGAGCTGTTTTTT. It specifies CASSIIPGETGELFF. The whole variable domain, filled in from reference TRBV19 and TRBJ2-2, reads DGGITQSPKYLFRKEGQNVTLSCEQNLNHDAMYWYRQDPGQGLRLIYYSQIVNDFQKGDIAEGYSVSREKKESFPLTVTSAQKNPTAFYLCASSIIPGETGELFFGEGSRLTVL.

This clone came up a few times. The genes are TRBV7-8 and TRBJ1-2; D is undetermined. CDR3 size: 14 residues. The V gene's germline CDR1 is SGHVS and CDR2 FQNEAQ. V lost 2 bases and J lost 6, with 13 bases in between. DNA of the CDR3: TGTGCCAGCAGCTTATCGCGGCAGATTCATGGCTACACCTTC. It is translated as CASSLSRQIHGYTF.

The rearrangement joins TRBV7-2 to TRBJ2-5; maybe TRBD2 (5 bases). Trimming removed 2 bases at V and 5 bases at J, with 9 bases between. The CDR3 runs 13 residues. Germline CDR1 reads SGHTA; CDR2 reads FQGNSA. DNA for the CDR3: TGTGCCAGCAGCTTATTCGGAGGCGAGACCCAGTACTTC. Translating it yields CASSLFGGETQYF.

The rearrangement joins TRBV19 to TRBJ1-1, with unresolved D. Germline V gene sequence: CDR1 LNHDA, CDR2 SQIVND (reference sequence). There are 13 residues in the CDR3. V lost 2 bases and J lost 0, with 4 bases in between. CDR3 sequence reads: CASSITVNTEAFF. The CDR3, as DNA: TGTGCCAGTAGTATAACGGTGAACACTGAAGCTTTCTTT. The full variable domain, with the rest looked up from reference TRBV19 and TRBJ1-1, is DGGITQSPKYLFRKEGQNVTLSCEQNLNHDAMYWYRQDPGQGLRLIYYSQIVNDFQKGDIAEGYSVSREKKESFPLTVTSAQKNPTAFYLCASSITVNTEAFFGQGTRLTVV.

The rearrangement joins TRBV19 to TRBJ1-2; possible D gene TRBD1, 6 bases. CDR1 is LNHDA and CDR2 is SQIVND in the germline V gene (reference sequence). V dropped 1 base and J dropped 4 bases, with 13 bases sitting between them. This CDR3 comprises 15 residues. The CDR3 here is CASSIGSDRRYGYTF. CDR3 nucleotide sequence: TGTGCCAGTAGTATAGGCTCCGACAGGCGCTATGGCTACACCTTC.

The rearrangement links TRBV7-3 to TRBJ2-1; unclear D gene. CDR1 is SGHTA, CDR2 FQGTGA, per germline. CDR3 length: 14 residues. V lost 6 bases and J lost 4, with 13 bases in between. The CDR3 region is CASSHSTQYNEQFF. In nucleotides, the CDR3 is TGTGCCAGCAGTCACTCGACACAATACAATGAGCAGTTCTTC.

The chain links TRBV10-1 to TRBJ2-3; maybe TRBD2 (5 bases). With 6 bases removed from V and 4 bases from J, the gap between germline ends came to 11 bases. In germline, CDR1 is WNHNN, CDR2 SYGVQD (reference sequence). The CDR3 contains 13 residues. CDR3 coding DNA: TGCGCCAGCAGGGCCGACGGGGCAGATACGCAGTATTTT. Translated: CASRADGADTQYF.

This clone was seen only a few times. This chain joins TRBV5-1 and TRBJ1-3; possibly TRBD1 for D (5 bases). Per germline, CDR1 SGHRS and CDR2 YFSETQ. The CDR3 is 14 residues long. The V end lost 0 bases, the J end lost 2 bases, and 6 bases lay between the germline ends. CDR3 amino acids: CASSLGGTGNTIYF. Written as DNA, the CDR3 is TGCGCCAGCAGCTTGGGGGGCACTGGAAACACCATATATTTT.

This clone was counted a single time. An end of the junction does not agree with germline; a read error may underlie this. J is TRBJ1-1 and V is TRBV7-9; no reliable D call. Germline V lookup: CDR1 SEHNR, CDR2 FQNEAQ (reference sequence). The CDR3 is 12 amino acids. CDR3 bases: TGTTCCAGCAGCCGCGGCGGGTCTGAAGCTTTCTTT. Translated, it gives CSSSRGGSEAFF.

This CDR3 is CASSLGSGSGTEAFF. CDR3 bases: TGCGCCAGCAGCTTGGGGTCCGGTTCGGGCACTGAAGCTTTCTTT. The chain couples TRBV5-1 to TRBJ1-1, with D uncertain. Germline V gene lookup returns CDR1 SGHRS and CDR2 YFSETQ. V lost 0 bases and J lost 4, with 13 bases in between. This CDR3 contains 15 residues.

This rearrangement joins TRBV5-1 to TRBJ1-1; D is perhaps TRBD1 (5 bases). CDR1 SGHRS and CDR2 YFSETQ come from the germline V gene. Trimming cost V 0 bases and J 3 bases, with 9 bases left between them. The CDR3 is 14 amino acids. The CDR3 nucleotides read TGCGCCAGCAGCTTGGGGGGCCTAGACACTGAAGCTTTCTTT. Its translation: CASSLGGLDTEAFF.

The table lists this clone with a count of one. CDR3 nucleotide sequence: TGCGCCAGCAGCCCTACCGGGACAGGGGGCTTCCATGGCTACACCTTC. This codes for CASSPTGTGGFHGYTF. The genes are TRBV5-1 and TRBJ1-2, with TRBD1 matching 12 bases. Per the germline V gene, CDR1 is SGHRS and CDR2 is YFSETQ. The J segment lost 6 bases and the V segment lost 4 bases, leaving 10 bases of the junction unmatched. This CDR3 spans 16 amino acids.

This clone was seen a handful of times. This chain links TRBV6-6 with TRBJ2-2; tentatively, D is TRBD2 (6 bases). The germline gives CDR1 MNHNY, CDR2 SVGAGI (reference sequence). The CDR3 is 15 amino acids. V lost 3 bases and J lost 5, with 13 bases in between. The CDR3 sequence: CASSYTGVETGELFF. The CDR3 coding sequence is TGTGCCAGCAGTTATACGGGGGTAGAAACCGGGGAGCTGTTTTTT.

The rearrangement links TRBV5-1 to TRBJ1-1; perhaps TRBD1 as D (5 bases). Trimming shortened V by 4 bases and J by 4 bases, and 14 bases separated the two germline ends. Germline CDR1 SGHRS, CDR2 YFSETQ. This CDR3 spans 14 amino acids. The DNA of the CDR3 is TGCGCCAGCAGCCTGGGGGGGGAATTCACTGAAGCTTTCTTT. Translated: CASSLGGEFTEAFF.

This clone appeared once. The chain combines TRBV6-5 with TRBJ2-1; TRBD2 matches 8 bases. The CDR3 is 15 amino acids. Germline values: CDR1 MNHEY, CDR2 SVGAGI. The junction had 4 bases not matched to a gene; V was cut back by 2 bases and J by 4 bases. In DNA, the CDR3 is TGTGCCAGCAGTTACCGAGCGGGGGATTACAATGAGCAGTTCTTC. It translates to CASSYRAGDYNEQFF.

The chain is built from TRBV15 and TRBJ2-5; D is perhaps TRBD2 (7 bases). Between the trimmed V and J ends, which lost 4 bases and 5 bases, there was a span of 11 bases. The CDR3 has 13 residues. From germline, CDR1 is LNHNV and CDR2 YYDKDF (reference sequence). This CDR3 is CATSMGGRETQYF. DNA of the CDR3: TGTGCCACCAGCATGGGGGGGCGGGAGACCCAGTACTTC.